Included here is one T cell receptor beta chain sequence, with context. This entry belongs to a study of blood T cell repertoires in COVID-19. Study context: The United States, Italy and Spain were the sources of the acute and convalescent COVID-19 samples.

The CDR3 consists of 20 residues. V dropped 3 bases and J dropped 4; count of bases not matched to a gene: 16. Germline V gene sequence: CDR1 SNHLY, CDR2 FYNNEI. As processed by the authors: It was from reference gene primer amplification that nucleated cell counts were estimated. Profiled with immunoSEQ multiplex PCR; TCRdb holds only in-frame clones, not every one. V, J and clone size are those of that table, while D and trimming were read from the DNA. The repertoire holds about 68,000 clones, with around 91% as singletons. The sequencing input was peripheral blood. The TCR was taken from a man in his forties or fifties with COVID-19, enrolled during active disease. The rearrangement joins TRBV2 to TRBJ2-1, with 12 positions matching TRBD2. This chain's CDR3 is CASSDQGLAGPGLDYNEQFF. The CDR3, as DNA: TGTGCCAGCAGTGACCAAGGACTAGCGGGACCCGGGCTCGATTACAATGAGCAGTTCTTC.